The sample holds a few counts of the clone carrying this T cell receptor (beta chain). Its antigen is still unknown. This CDR3 has 16 amino acids. V lost 3 bases, J lost 2 bases, and 8 bases stayed unmatched. Germline V gene data show CDR1 as LNHNV and CDR2 as YYDKDF (reference sequence). These data belong to a study of blood T cells in healthy people across ages. Notes on the study in general: Significant beta diversity loss was already apparent by age roughly 44, declining roughly linearly.

Through a sample-barcoded 5' primer and a J-beta primer mix, a second PCR was run for roughly 6 to 12 cycles. In TCRdb, the 5' RACE reads were re-called with MiXCR into one record per CDR3 protein. Here the sample spans 550,000 to 750,000 distinct CDR3 sequences, 20% to 25% being singletons. The J gene is TRBJ2-3, the V gene TRBV15; 7 bases fit TRBD1. The TCR was taken from a man between 65 and 85 years old in good health. The sequenced sample consisted of blood. CDR3 residues: CATSRRTGANTDTQYF. The CDR3 region has the DNA TGTGCCACCAGCAGGAGAACAGGGGCCAACACAGATACGCAGTATTTT.